The entry that follows covers one TCR beta chain sequence. V was shortened by 5 bases and J by 0 bases, with 17 bases between the two germline ends. CDR3 length: 18 amino acids. Per germline, CDR1 SGHTA and CDR2 FQGTGA. The data were produced by immunoSEQ multiplex PCR, yet TCRdb's version contains in-frame clones alone and is incomplete. The sample comprises more than 300,000 clones, 90% of which are singletons, and 0.8% to 1.3% rests with the top ten. The source of the sample is a study of blood T cell repertoires in COVID-19. V gene TRBV7-3 combines with J gene TRBJ2-6; possibly TRBD2 for D (5 bases). The sequenced sample consisted of peripheral blood. The source of this sequence is a woman aged 40 to 50 with COVID-19, enrolled during active disease. CDR3: CASSPNLAGYSGANVLTF. In DNA form, the CDR3 reads TGTGCCAGCAGCCCCAATCTCGCGGGCTACTCTGGGGCCAACGTCCTGACTTTC.